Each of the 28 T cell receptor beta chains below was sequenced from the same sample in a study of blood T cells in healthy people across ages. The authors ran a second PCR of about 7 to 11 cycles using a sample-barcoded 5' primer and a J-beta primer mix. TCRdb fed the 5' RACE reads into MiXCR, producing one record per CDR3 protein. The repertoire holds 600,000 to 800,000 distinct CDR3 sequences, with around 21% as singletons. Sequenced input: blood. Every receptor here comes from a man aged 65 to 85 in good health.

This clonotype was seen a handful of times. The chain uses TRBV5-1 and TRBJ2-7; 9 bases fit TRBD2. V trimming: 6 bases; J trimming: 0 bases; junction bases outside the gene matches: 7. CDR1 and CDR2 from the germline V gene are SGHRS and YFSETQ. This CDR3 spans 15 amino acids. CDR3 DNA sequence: TGCGCCAGCAAGCCAAATAGCGGGAGCTCCTACGAGCAGTACTTC. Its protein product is CASKPNSGSSYEQYF. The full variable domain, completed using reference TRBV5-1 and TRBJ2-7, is KAGVTQTPRYLIKTRGQQVTLSCSPISGHRSVSWYQQTPGQGLQFLFEYFSETQRNKGNFPGRFSGRQFSNSRSEMNVSTLELGDSALYLCASKPNSGSSYEQYFGPGTRLTVT.

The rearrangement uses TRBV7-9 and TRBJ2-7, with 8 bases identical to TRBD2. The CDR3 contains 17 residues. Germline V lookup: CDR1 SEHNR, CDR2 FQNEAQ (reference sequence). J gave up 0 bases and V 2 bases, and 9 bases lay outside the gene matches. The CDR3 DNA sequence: TGTGCCAGCAGCTTATTTTTATCCGGGACTAGCTCCTACGAGCAGTACTTC. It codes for CASSLFLSGTSSYEQYF.

The CDR3 sequence is CSARGRTVRDTEAFF. In DNA form, the CDR3 reads TGCAGTGCTAGGGGGAGGACAGTACGTGACACTGAAGCTTTCTTT. V gene TRBV20-1 combines with J gene TRBJ1-1, with a weak D call TRBD1 (6 bases). The CDR3 is 15 residues long. With 3 bases removed from V and 3 bases from J, the gap between germline ends came to 17 bases. The germline V gene has CDR1 DFQATT and CDR2 SNEGSKA (reference sequence).

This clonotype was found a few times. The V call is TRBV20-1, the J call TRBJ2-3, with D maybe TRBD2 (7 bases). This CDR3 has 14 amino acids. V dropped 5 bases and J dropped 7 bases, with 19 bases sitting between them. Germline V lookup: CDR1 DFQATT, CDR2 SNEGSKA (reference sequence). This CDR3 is CSALAVLGGNTQYF. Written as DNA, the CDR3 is TGCAGTGCTCTAGCGGTCCTAGGGGGAAATACGCAGTATTTT.

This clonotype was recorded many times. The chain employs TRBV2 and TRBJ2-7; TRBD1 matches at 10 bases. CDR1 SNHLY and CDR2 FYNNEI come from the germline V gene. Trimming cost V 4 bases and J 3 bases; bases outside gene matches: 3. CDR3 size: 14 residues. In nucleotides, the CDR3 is TGTGCCAGCAGTGGGACAGGGGGGATCTACGAGCAGTACTTC. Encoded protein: CASSGTGGIYEQYF.

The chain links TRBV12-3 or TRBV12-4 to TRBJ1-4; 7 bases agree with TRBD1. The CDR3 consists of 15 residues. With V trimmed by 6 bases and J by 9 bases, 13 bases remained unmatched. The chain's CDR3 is CASRPRDSSNQKLFF. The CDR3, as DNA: TGTGCCAGCAGACCTAGGGACAGCTCGAATCAAAAACTGTTTTTT.

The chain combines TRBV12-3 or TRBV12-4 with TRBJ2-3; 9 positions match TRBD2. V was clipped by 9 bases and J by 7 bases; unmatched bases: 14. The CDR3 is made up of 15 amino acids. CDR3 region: CASTLGAGGYNTQYF. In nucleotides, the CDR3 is TGTGCCAGTACCCTGGGAGCGGGAGGTTATAATACGCAGTATTTT.

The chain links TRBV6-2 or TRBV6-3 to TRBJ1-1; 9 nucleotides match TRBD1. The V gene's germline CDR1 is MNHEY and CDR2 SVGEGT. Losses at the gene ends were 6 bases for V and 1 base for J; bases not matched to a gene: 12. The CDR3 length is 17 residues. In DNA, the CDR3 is TGTGCCAGCAGATCCCGAGCCCCGGGACAGGGGAACACTGAAGCTTTCTTT. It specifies CASRSRAPGQGNTEAFF.

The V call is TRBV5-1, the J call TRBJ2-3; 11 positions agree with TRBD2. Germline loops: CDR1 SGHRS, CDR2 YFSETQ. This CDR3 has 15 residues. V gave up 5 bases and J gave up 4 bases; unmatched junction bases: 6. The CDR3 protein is CASRTLAGGSDTQYF. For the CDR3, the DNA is TGCGCCAGCAGAACTCTAGCGGGAGGTTCAGATACGCAGTATTTT.

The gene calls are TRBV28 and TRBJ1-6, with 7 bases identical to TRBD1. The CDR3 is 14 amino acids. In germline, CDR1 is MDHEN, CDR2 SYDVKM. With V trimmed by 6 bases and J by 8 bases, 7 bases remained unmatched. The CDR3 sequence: CASRTGAPHSPLHF. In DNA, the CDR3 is TGTGCCAGCAGAACAGGGGCGCCCCATTCACCCCTCCACTTT. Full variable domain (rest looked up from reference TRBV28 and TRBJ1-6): DVKVTQSSRYLVKRTGEKVFLECVQDMDHENMFWYRQDPGLGLRLIYFSYDVKMKEKGDIPEGYSVSREKKERFSLILESASTNQTSMYLCASRTGAPHSPLHFGNGTRLTVT.

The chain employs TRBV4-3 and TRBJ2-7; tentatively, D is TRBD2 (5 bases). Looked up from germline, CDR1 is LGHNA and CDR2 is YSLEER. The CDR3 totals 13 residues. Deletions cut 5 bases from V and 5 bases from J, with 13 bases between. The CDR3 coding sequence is TGCGCCAGCAGCATCGAGCCCGGGGACGAGCAGTACTTC. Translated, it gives CASSIEPGDEQYF.

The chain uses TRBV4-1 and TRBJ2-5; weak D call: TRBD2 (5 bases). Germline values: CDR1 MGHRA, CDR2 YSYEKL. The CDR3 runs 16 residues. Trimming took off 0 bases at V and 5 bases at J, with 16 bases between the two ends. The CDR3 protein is CASSQDGLAKLETQYF. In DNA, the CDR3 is TGCGCCAGCAGCCAAGATGGGCTAGCCAAACTCGAGACCCAGTACTTC.

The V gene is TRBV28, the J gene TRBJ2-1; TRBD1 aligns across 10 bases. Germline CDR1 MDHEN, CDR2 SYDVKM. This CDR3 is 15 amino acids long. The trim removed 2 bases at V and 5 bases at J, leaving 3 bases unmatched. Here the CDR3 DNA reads TGTGCCAGCAGTTTAACCGGGACAGGGGACAATGAGCAGTTCTTC. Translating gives CASSLTGTGDNEQFF.

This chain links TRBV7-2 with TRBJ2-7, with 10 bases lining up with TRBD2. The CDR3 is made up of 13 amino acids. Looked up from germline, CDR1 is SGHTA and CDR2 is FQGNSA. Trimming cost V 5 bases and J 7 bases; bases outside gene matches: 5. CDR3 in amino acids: CASSTLAGVEQYF. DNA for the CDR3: TGTGCCAGCAGCACGCTAGCGGGGGTTGAGCAGTACTTC.

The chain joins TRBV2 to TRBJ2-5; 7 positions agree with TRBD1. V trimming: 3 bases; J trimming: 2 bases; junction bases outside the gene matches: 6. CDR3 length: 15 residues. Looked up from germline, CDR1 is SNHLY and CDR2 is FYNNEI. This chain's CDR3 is CASSDNRGSQETQYF. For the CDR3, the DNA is TGTGCCAGCAGTGATAACAGGGGCTCTCAAGAGACCCAGTACTTC.

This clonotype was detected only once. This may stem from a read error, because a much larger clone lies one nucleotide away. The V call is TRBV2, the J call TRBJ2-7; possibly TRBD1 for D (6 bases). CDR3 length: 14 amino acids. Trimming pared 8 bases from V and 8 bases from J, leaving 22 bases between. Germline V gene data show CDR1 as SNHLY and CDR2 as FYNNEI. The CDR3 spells CASRLSRQDLKQYF. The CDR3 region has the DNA TGTGCCAGCCGGCTCTCTAGACAGGACCTCAAGCAGTACTTC.

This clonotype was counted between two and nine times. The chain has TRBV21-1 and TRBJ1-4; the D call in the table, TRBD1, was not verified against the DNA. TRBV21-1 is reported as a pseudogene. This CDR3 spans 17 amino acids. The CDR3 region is CASSKLRDPATNEKLFF. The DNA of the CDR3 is TGTGCCAGCAGCAAACTCCGGGACCCAGCAACTAATGAAAAACTGTTTTTT.

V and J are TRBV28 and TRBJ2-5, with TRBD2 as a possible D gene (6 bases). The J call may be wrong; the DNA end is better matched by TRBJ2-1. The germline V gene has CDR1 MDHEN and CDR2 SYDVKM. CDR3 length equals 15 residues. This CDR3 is CASSPSGRGHSEQFF. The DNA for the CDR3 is TGTGCCAGCAGCCCATCAGGGCGGGGCCACTCGGAGCAGTTCTTC.

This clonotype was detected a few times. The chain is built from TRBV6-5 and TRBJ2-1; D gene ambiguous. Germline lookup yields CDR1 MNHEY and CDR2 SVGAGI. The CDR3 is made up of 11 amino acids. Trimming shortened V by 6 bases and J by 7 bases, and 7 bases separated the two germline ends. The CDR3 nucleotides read TGTGCCAGCAGGGATCGGAATGAGCAGTTCTTC. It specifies CASRDRNEQFF.

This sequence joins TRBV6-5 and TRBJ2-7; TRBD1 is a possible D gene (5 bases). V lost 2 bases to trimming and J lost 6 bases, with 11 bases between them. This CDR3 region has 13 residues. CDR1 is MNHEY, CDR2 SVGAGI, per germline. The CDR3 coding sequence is TGTGCCAGCAGTTACGGGCGCAGGGTCGAGCAGTACTTC. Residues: CASSYGRRVEQYF.

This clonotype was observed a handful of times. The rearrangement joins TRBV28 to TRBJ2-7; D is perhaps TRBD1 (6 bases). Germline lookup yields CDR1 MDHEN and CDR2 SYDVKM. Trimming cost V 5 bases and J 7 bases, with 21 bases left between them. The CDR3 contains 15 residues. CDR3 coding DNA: TGTGCCAGCAGTCTCTTCCAGGACAGTCCCCTTGAGCAGTACTTC. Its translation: CASSLFQDSPLEQYF.

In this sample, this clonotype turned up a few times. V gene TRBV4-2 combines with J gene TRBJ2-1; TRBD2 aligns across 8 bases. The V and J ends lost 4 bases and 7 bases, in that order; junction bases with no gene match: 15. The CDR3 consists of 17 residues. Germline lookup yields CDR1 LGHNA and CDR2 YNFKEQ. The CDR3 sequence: CASSPEGSGRLRNEQFF. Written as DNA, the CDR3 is TGTGCCAGCAGCCCCGAGGGGAGCGGGAGATTGAGGAATGAGCAGTTCTTC.

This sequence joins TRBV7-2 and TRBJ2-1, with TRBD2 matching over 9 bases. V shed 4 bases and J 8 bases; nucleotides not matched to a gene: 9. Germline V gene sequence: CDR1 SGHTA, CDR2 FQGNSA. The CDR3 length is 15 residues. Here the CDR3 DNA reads TGTGCCAGCAGCTCCAAGGGCGGGGGGGCCGATGAGCAGTTCTTC. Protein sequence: CASSSKGGGADEQFF.

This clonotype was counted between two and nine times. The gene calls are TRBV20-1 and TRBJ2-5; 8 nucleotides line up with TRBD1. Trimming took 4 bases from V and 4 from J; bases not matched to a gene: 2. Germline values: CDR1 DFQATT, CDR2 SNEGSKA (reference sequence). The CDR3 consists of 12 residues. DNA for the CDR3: TGCAGTGCTAATACAGGGGGAGAGACCCAGTACTTC. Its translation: CSANTGGETQYF.

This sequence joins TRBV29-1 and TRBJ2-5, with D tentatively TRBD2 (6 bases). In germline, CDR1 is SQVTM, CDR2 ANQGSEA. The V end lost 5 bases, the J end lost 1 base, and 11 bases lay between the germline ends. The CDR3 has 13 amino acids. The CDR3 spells CSVQTSVQETQYF. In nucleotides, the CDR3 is TGCAGCGTTCAGACTAGTGTCCAAGAGACCCAGTACTTC.

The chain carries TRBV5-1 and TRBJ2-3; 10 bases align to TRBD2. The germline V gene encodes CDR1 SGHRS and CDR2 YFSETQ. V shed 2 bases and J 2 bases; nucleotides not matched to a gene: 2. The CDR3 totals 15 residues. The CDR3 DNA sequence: TGCGCCAGCAGCTTTAGCGGGAGGATCACAGATACGCAGTATTTT. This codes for CASSFSGRITDTQYF.

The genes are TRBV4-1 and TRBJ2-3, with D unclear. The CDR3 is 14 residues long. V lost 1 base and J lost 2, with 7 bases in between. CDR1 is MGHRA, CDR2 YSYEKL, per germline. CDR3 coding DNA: TGCGCCAGCAGCCAAGGACCTTACACAGATACGCAGTATTTT. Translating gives CASSQGPYTDTQYF.

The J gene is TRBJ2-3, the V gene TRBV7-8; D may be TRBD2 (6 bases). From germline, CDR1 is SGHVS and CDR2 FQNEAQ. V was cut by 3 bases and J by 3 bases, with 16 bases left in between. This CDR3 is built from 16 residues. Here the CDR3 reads CASSFLFGGETDTQYF. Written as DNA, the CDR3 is TGTGCCAGCAGCTTCCTTTTCGGGGGAGAAACAGATACGCAGTATTTT.